This T cell receptor beta chain was found in a study of shared clonotypes between healthy human individuals. General study points: Represented genetic and exposure-history diversity was restricted by having few donors.

In regard to this clone: Its cognate antigen is unknown.

With 4 bases removed from V and 4 bases from J, the gap between germline ends came to 21 bases. The CDR3 sequence is 17 residues long. Germline CDR1 and CDR2: SGHRS and YFSETQ. The sorted-subset replicate PCRs were given around 200 ng DNA, which is tens of thousands of T cell genomes. TCRdb's table, derived via immunoSEQ multiplex PCR, lists solely in-frame clones and lacks some. The data hold 2.3 million or so clones, with approximately 93% observed a single time. The receptor's source is a man between 18 and 29 years old in good health. Some clones in this sample may be carry-over from other donors' samples. The chain couples TRBV5-1 to TRBJ2-4; TRBD1 is a possible D gene (5 bases). Source material: naive CD4+ T cells from PBMCs. Subset of the sample: CD45RA+ positively selected. The CDR3 sequence: CASSLPPRGGSKNIQYF. For the CDR3, the DNA is TGCGCCAGCAGCCTTCCCCCTAGGGGCGGTTCAAAAAACATTCAGTACTTC.